This TCR beta chain was captured in a study of post-analysis software for immune sequencing data. Whole-study context: There were relapsing-remitting, secondary progressive and progressive-relapsing multiple sclerosis among the disease courses included.

Tagging with unique molecular identifiers was a feature of the TCR beta cDNA libraries. Around 500,000 cDNA molecules were recovered from an input of roughly 0.95 to 11 million T cells. A single record per CDR3 protein comes from TCRdb applying MiXCR to the PCR reads. The data contain 450,000 or so distinct CDR3 sequences, approximately 46% of them singletons. Notes on the study in general: The authors found that F measure strongly co-clustered same-batch samples. Those with multiple sclerosis, the patient group, showed significantly lower normalized Chao1 diversity than controls.

This clonotype was observed a few times. What it binds is unknown. The sequence derives from a girl aged 10-17 years with multiple sclerosis. Sequencing was performed on blood.

The CDR3 sequence: CASSKKAGNQPQHF. The CDR3 DNA reads TGCGCCAGCAGCAAGAAGGCAGGGAATCAGCCCCAGCATTTT. The chain joins TRBV5-1 to TRBJ1-5; D possibly corresponds to TRBD1 (5 bases). The CDR3 has 14 amino acids. The V and J ends lost 4 bases and 4 bases respectively, with 12 bases between them. Germline values: CDR1 SGHRS, CDR2 YFSETQ.